This record concerns one T cell receptor beta chain sequence. The CDR3 has 15 amino acids. V was clipped by 4 bases and J by 7 bases; unmatched bases: 10. Germline lookup yields CDR1 SGHAT and CDR2 FQNNGV. The sample belongs to a study of blood T cell repertoires in COVID-19. Turning to the study itself: Acute and convalescent COVID-19 specimens originated in the United States, Italy and Spain.

Assay used: immunoSEQ multiplex PCR; TCRdb lists only in-frame clones, some missing. This sample carries approximately 50,000 clones, around 85% of them seen once, and the ten largest clones take around 6%. This receptor was obtained from a man aged 60-69 years with acute or convalescent COVID-19. The genes are TRBV11-2 and TRBJ2-1; 7 positions agree with TRBD2. Specimen: peripheral blood. CDR3 DNA: TGTGCCAGCAGCTCCCGGTTGGTAGCGGGTAATGAGCAGTTCTTC. Residues: CASSSRLVAGNEQFF.